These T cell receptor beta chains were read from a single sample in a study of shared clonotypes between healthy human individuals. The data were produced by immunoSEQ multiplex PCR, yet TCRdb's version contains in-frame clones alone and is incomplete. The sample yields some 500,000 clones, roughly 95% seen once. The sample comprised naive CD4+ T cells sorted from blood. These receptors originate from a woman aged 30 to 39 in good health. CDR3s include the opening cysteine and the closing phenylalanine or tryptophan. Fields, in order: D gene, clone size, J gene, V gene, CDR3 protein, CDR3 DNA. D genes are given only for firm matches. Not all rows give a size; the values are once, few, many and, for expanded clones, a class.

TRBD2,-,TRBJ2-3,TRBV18,CASSPAVAGGGDTQYF,TGTGCCAGCTCACCGGCAGTAGCGGGAGGGGGAGATACGCAGTATTTT
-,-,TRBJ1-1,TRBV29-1,CSVSLRQGNTEAFF,TGCAGCGTTAGCCTCCGCCAGGGGAACACTGAAGCTTTCTTT
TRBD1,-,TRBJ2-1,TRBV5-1,CASSLAGQGSYNEQFF,TGCGCCAGCAGCTTGGCGGGACAGGGCTCCTACAATGAGCAGTTCTTC
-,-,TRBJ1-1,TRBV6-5,CASSPTSDALVGAFF,TGTGCCAGCAGCCCCACCTCCGACGCTTTGGTTGGAGCTTTCTTT
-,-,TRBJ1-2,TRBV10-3,CAISESRQGGGYTF,TGTGCCATCAGTGAGTCGCGGCAGGGTGGCGGCTACACCTTC
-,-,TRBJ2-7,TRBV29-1,CSVLPQGSYEQYF,TGCAGCGTTCTGCCCCAGGGGTCCTACGAGCAGTACTTC
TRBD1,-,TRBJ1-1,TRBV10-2,CASRIQGDGTEAFF,TGCGCCAGCAGAATCCAGGGGGATGGCACTGAAGCTTTCTTT
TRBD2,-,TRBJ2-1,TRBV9,CASSTSPGLEVF,TGTGCCAGCAGCACCTCCCCGGGACTAGAGGTCTTC
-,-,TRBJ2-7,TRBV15,CATSRDRAYYEQYF,TGTGCCACCAGCAGAGATAGAGCCTACTACGAGCAGTACTTC
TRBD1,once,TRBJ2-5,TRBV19,CASSMGTGAETQYF,TGTGCCAGTAGTATGGGGACAGGGGCGGAGACCCAGTACTTC
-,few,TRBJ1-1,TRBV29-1,CSFRSLNTEAFF,TGCAGCTTCAGGTCGTTGAACACTGAAGCTTTCTTT
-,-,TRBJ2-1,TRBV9,CASRNSGPYNEQFF,TGTGCCAGCAGGAATAGCGGCCCCTACAATGAGCAGTTCTTC
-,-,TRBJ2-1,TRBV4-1,CASSLSLTGRRNIYNEQFF,TGCGCCAGCAGCTTGAGTCTGACAGGGAGGAGAAATATCTACAATGAGCAGTTCTTC
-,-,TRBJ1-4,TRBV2,CASSEAPEKLFF,TGTGCCAGCAGTGAAGCGCCTGAAAAACTGTTTTTT
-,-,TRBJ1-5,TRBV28,CASSLGGGFHQPQHF,TGTGCCAGCAGTCTCGGGGGGGGCTTTCATCAGCCCCAGCATTTT
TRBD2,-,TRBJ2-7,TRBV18,CASSPLGTSEVEQYF,TGTGCCAGCTCACCGCTTGGGACTAGCGAGGTCGAGCAGTACTTC
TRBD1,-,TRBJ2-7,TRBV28,CASSFWDRVRTYEQYF,TGTGCCAGCAGTTTCTGGGACAGGGTTAGGACCTACGAGCAGTACTTC
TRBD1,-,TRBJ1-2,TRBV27,CASSLLRGQANYGYTF,TGTGCCAGCAGTTTATTGAGGGGGCAAGCTAACTATGGCTACACCTTC
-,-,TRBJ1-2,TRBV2,CASSVQGNNYGYTF,TGTGCCAGCAGTGTCCAGGGGAATAACTATGGCTACACCTTC
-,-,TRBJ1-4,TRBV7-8,CASSPGRGTDWEKLFF,TGTGCCAGCAGCCCAGGGCGTGGCACCGACTGGGAAAAACTGTTTTTT
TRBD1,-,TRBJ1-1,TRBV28,CASSLGGQGTEAFF,TGTGCCAGCAGTTTGGGCGGACAGGGCACTGAAGCTTTCTTT
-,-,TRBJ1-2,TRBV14,CASSQEVGRHTF,TGTGCCAGCAGCCAAGAGGTGGGGCGTCACACCTTC
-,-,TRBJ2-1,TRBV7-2,CASSLEPYNEQFF,TGTGCCAGCAGTCTCGAACCTTACAATGAGCAGTTCTTC
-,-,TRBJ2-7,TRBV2,CASRTDTYEQYF,TGTGCCAGCCGGACAGATACCTACGAGCAGTACTTC
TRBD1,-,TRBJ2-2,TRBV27,CASSRSSGTGRTGELFF,TGTGCCAGCAGCAGATCCTCCGGGACAGGGAGGACCGGGGAGCTGTTTTTT
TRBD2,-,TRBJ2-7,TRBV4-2,CASSQDSSGTTYEQYF,TGTGCCAGCAGCCAAGATTCTAGCGGGACAACCTACGAGCAGTACTTC
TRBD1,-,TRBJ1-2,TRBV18,CASSPAGDRGYYGYTF,TGTGCCAGCTCACCGGCAGGGGACAGGGGGTACTATGGCTACACCTTC
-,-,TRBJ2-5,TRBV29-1,CSVEGQGLGGSQYF,TGCAGCGTTGAGGGTCAGGGGCTAGGAGGGTCCCAGTACTTC
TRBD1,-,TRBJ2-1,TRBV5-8,CASHMDGTGYNEQFF,TGTGCCAGCCACATGGACGGGACAGGGTACAATGAGCAGTTCTTC